This T cell receptor (beta chain) was recovered during a study of graft-versus-host responses after intestinal transplantation (dated by TCRdb to the early 2020s). For the study in its entirety: The transplants that recipients received were multivisceral, liver-intestinal, or isolated intestinal. Samples from a few later patients were sequenced in-house on an Illumina MiSeq with MiXCR processing rather than by the commercial service. A cohort of about 25 intestinal transplant recipients, including one retransplant, was enrolled, and a few patients lacking pretransplant specimens were excluded. A peak of at least 4% donor T cells among recipient peripheral blood mononuclear cells was the definition used for donor T cell macrochimerism. To identify alloreactive clones, pre-transplant mixed lymphocyte reaction products were sequenced and compared with unstimulated pre-transplant donor and recipient T cells. Bulk TCR-beta CDR3 sequencing was used to track graft-versus-host and host-versus-graft alloreactive T cell clones in the graft, circulation and bone marrow after intestinal transplantation. All recipients received anti-thymocyte globulin induction followed by maintenance tacrolimus and steroids for roughly 3 years.

The paper's findings and limits, for the study overall: The relatively low number and heterogeneity of intestinal transplant patients limited the conclusions. Early after transplant, declines in HvG clones were associated with peak levels of circulating GvH clones. GvH clones were detected in recipient bone marrow, and some appeared earlier in ileal mucosa or blood, consistent with an intestinal mucosal origin. In the allografts of patients with donor T cell macrochimerism, GvH to HvG T cell clonal ratios were high.

In the first month after transplant, blood samples were collected up to 4 times, and after that at least monthly when available. The CDR3 holds 18 amino acids from the cysteine to the phenylalanine. The DNA shown is the 54-base CDR3, in frame from base 1. V and J lose 3 bases and 0 bases, and a span of 21 bases separates them. The germline V gene provides CDR1 SGHVS and CDR2 FQNEAQ. To prepare the library, the immunoSEQ multiplex PCR assay was applied. Adaptive Biotechnologies carried out high-throughput TCR-beta CDR3 sequencing of genomic DNA for most patients. The original pipeline was this. TCR sequencing data were retrieved from Adaptive's ImmunoSEQ software for 15 to 20 patients, whereas three other patients were processed with MiXCR and VDJtools. CDR3 nucleotide sequences shared between donor and recipient were removed because their origin could not be assigned. To count as alloreactive, a clone needed at least 2-fold expansion over unstimulated cells and a minimum CFSE-low frequency of 0.002% (template counts) or 0.001% (read counts). Clones detected in sequenced pre-transplant spleen, lymph node, or MLR CFSE-low populations of the donor or recipient were defined as mappable. Cumulative frequency of alloreactive clones was calculated as a percentage of all sequences weighted by copy number. TCRdb holds this immuneACCESS table with in-frame rearrangements only. Some clones are missing; in checked studies, unresolved V genes explain under half, and the rest has no known cause. That table gives V, J and clone size, and the DNA gave D and trimming. The sample includes over 15,000 clones, with about four fifths observed a single time. Approximately 2.1% of the sample is in the top ten clones.

As for this clone: Its antigen is unknown. Base qualities are not provided; no much larger clone lies one nucleotide away.

The rearranged segments are TRBV7-8 and TRBJ2-7; the D segment could be TRBD1, given 5 matching bases. This receptor was obtained from a human patient who received an intestinal transplant, so some T cells may come from the graft donor. The sequenced sample was PBMCs, obtained 14 days after transplant. The CDR3 here reads CASSFSWWGRKSSYEQYF. The nucleotide sequence is given as TGTGCCAGCAGCTTCAGTTGGTGGGGCAGAAAAAGCTCCTACGAGCAGTACTTC.